This TCR beta chain was observed in a study of cytomegalovirus exposure and HLA in healthy donors. CDR1 MNHNS and CDR2 SASEGT come from the germline V gene. The CDR3 is made up of 12 amino acids. V was pared by 3 bases and J by 17 bases, with 6 bases of the junction left unmatched. Of note for this clone: What it binds is unknown.

Whole-study findings and limits: As a later analysis revealed, the rate of TCR association differed by HLA locus, with DRB1 most and HLA-C fewest.

This PCR relied on a set of 60 Vbeta primers and 13 Jbeta primers. Method: immunoSEQ multiplex PCR; TCRdb's copy keeps in-frame clones and lacks some. This sample has more than 80,000 clones, with 75% to 85% found just once. Sequenced sample: PBMCs. The chain joins TRBV6-1 to TRBJ1-6, with TRBD1 matching 8 bases. The sequence came from a man in his forties or fifties in good health and CMV-seronegative. The CDR3 loop reads CASSESRGRVHF. CDR3 DNA sequence: TGTGCCAGCAGTGAGTCCAGGGGGCGAGTCCACTTT.